This note documents a single T cell receptor beta chain sequence. Its antigen is currently unknown. Repertoires were generated with immunoSEQ multiplex PCR, while TCRdb's copy carries only in-frame clones and drops some. The sample holds about 820,000 clones, more than 85% seen once. CDR1 and CDR2 from the germline V gene are MNHEY and SVGAGI. Trimming took 2 bases from V and 6 from J, leaving 8 bases between them. CDR3 length: 12 residues. The data derive from a study of shared clonotypes between healthy human individuals. Study-level information: Used for every donor were three CD4 naive, three CD4 memory, two CD8 naive and one CD8 memory plate. Study-wide results and limits: Relative to clonotypes present in all four donors, those not shared had lower generation probabilities.

Positive CCR7 selection of CD45RO-negative cells yielded the naive CD8 cells, and terminally differentiated effector memory CD45RA+ cells were excluded. The material sequenced was naive CD8+ T cells sorted from blood. The J gene is TRBJ2-7, the V gene TRBV6-5; D is uncertain. This receptor was identified in a man under 40 in good health. The CDR3 loop is CASSYPGGEQYF. The CDR3 DNA follows: TGTGCCAGCAGTTACCCGGGTGGCGAGCAGTACTTC.